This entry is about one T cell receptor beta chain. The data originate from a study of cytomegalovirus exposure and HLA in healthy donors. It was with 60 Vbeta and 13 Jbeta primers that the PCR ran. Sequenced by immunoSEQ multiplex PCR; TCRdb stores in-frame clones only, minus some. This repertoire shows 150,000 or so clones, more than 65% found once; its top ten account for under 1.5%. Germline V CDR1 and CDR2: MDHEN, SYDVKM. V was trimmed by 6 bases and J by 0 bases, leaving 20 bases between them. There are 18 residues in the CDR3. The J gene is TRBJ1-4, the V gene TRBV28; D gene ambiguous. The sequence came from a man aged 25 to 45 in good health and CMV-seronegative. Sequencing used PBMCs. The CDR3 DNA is TGTGCCAGCAGAATAGTAGCCCCAAAGGTTGCAACTAATGAAAAACTGTTTTTT. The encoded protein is CASRIVAPKVATNEKLFF.